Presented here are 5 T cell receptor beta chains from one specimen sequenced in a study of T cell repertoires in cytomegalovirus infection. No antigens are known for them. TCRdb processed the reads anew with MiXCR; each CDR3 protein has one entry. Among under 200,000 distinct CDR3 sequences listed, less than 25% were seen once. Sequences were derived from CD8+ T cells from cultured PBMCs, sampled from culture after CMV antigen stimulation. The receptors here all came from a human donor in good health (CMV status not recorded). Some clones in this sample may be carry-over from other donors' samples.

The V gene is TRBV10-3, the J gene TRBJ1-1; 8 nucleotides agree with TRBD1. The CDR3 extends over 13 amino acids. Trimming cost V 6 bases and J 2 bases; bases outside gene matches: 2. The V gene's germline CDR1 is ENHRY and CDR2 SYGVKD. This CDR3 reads CAIRGTGNTEAFF. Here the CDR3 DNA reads TGTGCCATCAGGGGGACAGGAAACACTGAAGCTTTCTTT.

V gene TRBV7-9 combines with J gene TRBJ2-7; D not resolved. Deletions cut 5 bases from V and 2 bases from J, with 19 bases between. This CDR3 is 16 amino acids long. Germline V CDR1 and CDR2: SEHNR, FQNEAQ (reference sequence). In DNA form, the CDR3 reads TGTGCCAGCAGCGGACCCCTGTTCAGGACGGCCTACGAGCAGTACTTC. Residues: CASSGPLFRTAYEQYF.

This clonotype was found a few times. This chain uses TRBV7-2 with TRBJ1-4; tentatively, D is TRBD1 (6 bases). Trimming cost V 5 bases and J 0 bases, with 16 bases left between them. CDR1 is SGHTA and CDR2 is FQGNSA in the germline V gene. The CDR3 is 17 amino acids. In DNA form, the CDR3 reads TGTGCCAGCAGCCGCCCGGACAGATTTGCAACTAATGAAAAACTGTTTTTT. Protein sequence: CASSRPDRFATNEKLFF.

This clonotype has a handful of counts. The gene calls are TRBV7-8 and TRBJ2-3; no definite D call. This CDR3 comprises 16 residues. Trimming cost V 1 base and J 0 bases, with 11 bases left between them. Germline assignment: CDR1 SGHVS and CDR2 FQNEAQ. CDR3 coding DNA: TGTGCCAGCAGCTTAGAACTGTGGCATAGCACAGATACGCAGTATTTT. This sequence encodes CASSLELWHSTDTQYF. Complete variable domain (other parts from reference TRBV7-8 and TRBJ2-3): GAGVSQSPRYKVAKRGQDVALRCDPISGHVSLFWYQQALGQGPEFLTYFQNEAQLDKSGLPSDRFFAERPEGSVSTLKIQRTQQEDSAVYLCASSLELWHSTDTQYFGPGTRLTVL.

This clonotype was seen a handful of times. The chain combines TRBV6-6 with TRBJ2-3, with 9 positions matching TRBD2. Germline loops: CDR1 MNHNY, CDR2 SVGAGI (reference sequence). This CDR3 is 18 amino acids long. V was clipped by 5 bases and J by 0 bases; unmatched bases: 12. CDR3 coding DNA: TGTGCCAGCAGTGCATGGGGACTAGCTTACCCTAGCACAGATACGCAGTATTTT. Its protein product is CASSAWGLAYPSTDTQYF.